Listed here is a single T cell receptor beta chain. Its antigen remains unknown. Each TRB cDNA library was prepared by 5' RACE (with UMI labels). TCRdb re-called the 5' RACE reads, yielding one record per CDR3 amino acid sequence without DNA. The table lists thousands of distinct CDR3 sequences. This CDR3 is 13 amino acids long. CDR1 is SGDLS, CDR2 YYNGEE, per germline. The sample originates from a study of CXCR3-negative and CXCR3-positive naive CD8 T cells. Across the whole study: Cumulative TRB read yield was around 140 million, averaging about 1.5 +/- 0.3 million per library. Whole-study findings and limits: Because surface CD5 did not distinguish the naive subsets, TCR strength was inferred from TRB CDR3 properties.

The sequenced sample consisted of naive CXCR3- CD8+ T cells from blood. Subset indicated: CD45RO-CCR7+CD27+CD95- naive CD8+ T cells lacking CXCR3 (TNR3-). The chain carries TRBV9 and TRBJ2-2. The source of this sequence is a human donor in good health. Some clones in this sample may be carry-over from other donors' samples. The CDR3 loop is CASSVGLGGELFF.